A selection of T cell receptor beta chains follows, all from one sample in a study of tumor-infiltrating lymphocytes in primary liver carcinoma. TCRdb reprocessed the multiplex PCR reads with MiXCR, giving one entry per CDR3 protein. The data contain roughly 80,000 distinct CDR3 sequences, around 70% of them singletons. What was sequenced was liver tumor tissue from sampling region 1. The receptors come from a man aged 35-49 years with primary liver carcinoma and hepatitis B virus infection. Both conserved end residues are part of each CDR3. Fields, in order: clone size, D gene, J gene, V gene, CDR3 protein, CDR3 DNA. D genes are given only for firm matches. Size tells how often a clone was seen (once, few, many) or the class of an expanded clone, and some rows leave it out.

>many|.|TRBJ2-1|TRBV6-1
CASRDQGGTYNEQFF
TGTGCCAGCAGAGACCAGGGTGGGACCTACAATGAGCAGTTCTTC
>.|.|TRBJ2-1|TRBV11-1
CASSLGRGLPTHEQFF
TGTGCTAGCAGTTTAGGCCGGGGACTTCCTACGCATGAGCAGTTCTTC
>many|.|TRBJ2-3|TRBV10-1
CASSESQGTDTQYF
TGCGCCAGCAGTGAGTCCCAGGGGACAGATACGCAGTATTTT
>.|.|TRBJ1-6|TRBV28
CASSSDGEGNSPLHF
TGTGCCAGCAGTTCGGATGGCGAAGGAAATTCACCCCTCCACTTT
>.|TRBD1|TRBJ2-5|TRBV4-1
CTSGLTQGAVETQYF
TGCACCAGCGGCCTTACACAGGGGGCTGTGGAGACCCAGTACTTC
>.|TRBD2|TRBJ2-7|TRBV28
CVSSLGLAGEPGEQYF
TGTGTCAGCAGTTTAGGACTAGCGGGAGAGCCGGGCGAGCAGTACTTC
>many|.|TRBJ1-2|TRBV6-1
CASSPTRVSPIPYGYTF
TGTGCCAGCAGTCCTACCAGGGTATCACCTATCCCCTATGGCTACACCTTC
>.|.|TRBJ2-7|TRBV4-1
CASSQERAGSCYEQHF
TGCGCCAGCAGCCAAGAGAGGGCGGGAAGTTGCTACGAGCAGCACTTC
>many|.|TRBJ2-5|TRBV29-1
CSVVSSGETQYF
TGCAGCGTTGTATCGAGTGGCGAGACCCAGTACTTC
>.|TRBD2|TRBJ2-2|TRBV28
CASGGSLGAGVNTGELFF
TGTGCCAGCGGGGGATCCTTGGGAGCGGGAGTAAACACCGGGGAGCTGTTTTTT
>many|.|TRBJ1-6|TRBV10-3
CAINGIGGNSPLHF
TGTGCCATCAATGGCATAGGCGGCAATTCACCCCTCCACTTT
>many|.|TRBJ2-7|TRBV29-1
CSVAGDSYEQYF
TGCAGCGTTGCTGGGGATAGCTACGAGCAGTACTTC
>.|TRBD2|TRBJ2-5|TRBV12-3/TRBV12-4
CAGNSSGAQETQYF
TGTGCCGGCAATAGTAGCGGGGCCCAAGAGACCCAGTACTTC
>medium-sized|TRBD1|TRBJ2-7|TRBV5-5
CASSFNPGGEQYF
TGTGCCAGCAGCTTTAATCCAGGGGGAGAGCAGTACTTC
>many|.|TRBJ1-5|TRBV4-1
CASSQDIAGWQPQHF
TGCGCCAGCAGCCAAGATATCGCAGGGTGGCAGCCCCAGCATTTT
>many|TRBD2|TRBJ2-1|TRBV10-3
CATAGTSGSGGNEQFF
TGTGCCACGGCCGGGACTAGCGGGAGTGGGGGCAATGAGCAGTTCTTC
>many|.|TRBJ2-4|TRBV6-2/TRBV6-3
CASSYRSSAGGNIQYF
TGTGCCAGCAGTTACCGATCATCGGCAGGAGGCAACATTCAGTACTTC
>once|.|TRBJ2-5|TRBV6-1
CVSSVNGRETQYF
TGTGTCAGCAGTGTGAACGGGAGAGAGACTCAGTACTTC
>medium-sized|TRBD1|TRBJ2-7|TRBV10-3
CAISSGTGIYEQYF
TGTGCCATCAGTTCCGGGACAGGGATCTACGAGCAGTACTTC
>many|TRBD2|TRBJ2-7|TRBV28
CASSHSAGGRPYEQYF
TGTGCCAGCAGTCATTCTGCTGGCGGGAGACCCTACGAGCAGTACTTC
>.|.|TRBJ2-5|TRBV5-1
CACSLSPQGFEAQYF
TGCGCCTGCAGCTTGTCGCCACAGGGATTCGAGGCCCAGTACTTC
>.|TRBD1|TRBJ1-6|TRBV10-2
CTSSEQGAGNSPLHF
TGCACCAGCAGTGAGCAGGGGGCTGGGAATTCACCCCTCCACTTT
>.|TRBD2|TRBJ2-5|TRBV19
CTSTPPGRQETQYF
TGTACCAGTACTCCCCCCGGGAGGCAAGAGACCCAGTACTTC
>.|.|TRBJ2-7|TRBV6-5
CVSSYSAVSYEQYF
TGTGTCAGCAGTTACTCGGCTGTTTCCTACGAGCAGTACTTC
>.|.|TRBJ1-2|TRBV12-3/TRBV12-4
CAGSLRDRPNYGYPF
TGTGCCGGCAGTTTAAGGGATAGACCTAACTATGGCTACCCCTTC
>many|.|TRBJ2-1|TRBV5-1
CASSLVAGSDNEQFF
TGCGCCAGCAGCTTGGTGGCGGGATCGGACAATGAGCAGTTCTTC
>many|.|TRBJ2-1|TRBV6-2/TRBV6-3
CASSSGTTMNEQFF
TGTGCCAGCAGTTCCGGGACGACGATGAATGAGCAGTTCTTC
>.|.|TRBJ1-4|TRBV7-9
CVSSLVQALNERLFF
TGTGTCAGCAGCTTAGTTCAGGCCCTAAATGAAAGACTGTTTTTT
>.|.|TRBJ2-7|TRBV4-1
CASSRGRDRRYEQYF
TGTGCCAGCAGCCGAGGAAGGGACCGTAGGTACGAGCAGTACTTC
>.|TRBD1|TRBJ1-5|TRBV19
CASSPRTGGYNQPQHF
TGTGCCAGTAGTCCACGGACAGGGGGCTACAATCAGCCCCAGCATTTT
>.|TRBD2|TRBJ2-3|TRBV11-2
CPSSLTTSGRAGRDTHYF
TGTCCCAGCAGCTTAACCACTAGCGGGAGGGCGGGGCGAGATACGCACTATTTT
>many|TRBD2|TRBJ2-7|TRBV28
CASRRPSGSRSYEQYF
TGTGCCAGCAGACGTCCTAGCGGGAGCCGCTCCTACGAGCAGTACTTC
>.|.|TRBJ1-6|TRBV25-1
CASSSLQDSPLHF
TGTGCCAGCAGTTCTCTCCAGGATTCACCCCTCCACTTT
>.|.|TRBJ2-3|TRBV7-8
CPSSLDGPGAGTHYF
TGTCCCAGCAGCTTAGACGGACCGGGGGCAGGAACGCACTATTTT
>.|TRBD1|TRBJ1-1|TRBV10-3
CALKQGESTEVFF
TGTGCCCTCAAACAGGGGGAGAGCACTGAAGTTTTCTTT
>.|.|TRBJ2-1|TRBV14
CASSRGTVHEQFF
TGTGCCAGCAGTCGAGGGACGGTGCATGAGCAGTTCTTC
>.|TRBD1|TRBJ1-2|TRBV20-1
CSAPRDSRGYGYTF
TGCAGTGCCCCCCGGGACAGCCGTGGGTATGGCTACACCTTC
>.|.|TRBJ1-1|TRBV12-3/TRBV12-4
CASNGGPTEAFF
TGTGCCAGTAATGGAGGGCCCACTGAAGCTTTCTTT
>.|.|TRBJ2-5|TRBV5-5
CASSDGLEETQYF
TGTGCCAGTAGCGACGGCCTTGAAGAGACCCAGTACTTC
>.|.|TRBJ2-3|TRBV6-1
CASNGQRPDTQYF
TGTGCCAGCAACGGACAGCGCCCTGATACGCAGTATTTT
>.|.|TRBJ1-5|TRBV19
CASSMIKGAHQPQQF
TGTGCCAGTAGTATGATCAAGGGTGCGCATCAGCCCCAGCAGTTT
>.|.|TRBJ2-5|TRBV6-6
CASTPLREGGETQYF
TGTGCCAGCACCCCATTAAGGGAGGGGGGAGAGACCCAGTACTTT
>.|.|TRBJ2-7|TRBV4-1
CANSQDFNGSYYEQYF
TGCGCCAACAGCCAAGATTTTAACGGAAGCTACTACGAGCAGTACTTC
>.|TRBD1|TRBJ1-5|TRBV2
CASSLTGNNQPQHF
TGTGCCAGCAGTCTGACAGGGAACAATCAGCCCCAGCATTTT
>once|TRBD2|TRBJ2-5|TRBV12-3/TRBV12-4
CASSSVGRGQETQHF
TGTGCCAGCAGCTCAGTAGGGAGGGGTCAAGAGACCCAGCACTTC
>.|TRBD2|TRBJ2-7|TRBV4-1
CASSQDMREDAYEQYF
TGCGCCAGCAGCCAAGATATGCGGGAGGATGCCTACGAGCAGTACTTC
>once|TRBD2|TRBJ2-7|TRBV28
CATSPIAGGPENEQYF
TGTGCCACCAGTCCCATAGCGGGAGGGCCGGAGAACGAGCAGTACTTC
>.|.|TRBJ2-3|TRBV11-2
CASSLGYDTHYF
TGTGCCAGCAGCCTAGGATATGATACTCATTATTTT
>many|.|TRBJ2-5|TRBV6-1
CASTIGRVNQETQYF
TGTGCCAGCACTATAGGACGGGTTAACCAAGAGACCCAGTACTTC